This entry lists 24 T cell receptor beta chains sequenced from one sample in a study of human T cells and chemical hapten exposure. MiXCR, run by TCRdb on the RACE reads, gives a single entry per CDR3 protein. The data show around 110,000 distinct CDR3 sequences, 10% to 15% seen once. As to time point: pre-sensitization, week 0. Treatment noted: therapeutic diphenylcyclopropenone sensitization with weekly scalp DPC. The sample was whole blood, taken in connection with sensitization to the hapten diphenylcyclopropenone (DPC). These receptor sequences come from a woman between 45 and 65 years old with alopecia areata. Some clones in this sample may be carry-over from other donors' samples.

The chain combines TRBV5-4 with TRBJ1-2; tentative D call: TRBD1 (5 bases). The V gene lost 2 bases and the J gene lost 4 bases, with 12 bases spanning the gap. The CDR3 is 14 amino acids. From germline, CDR1 is SGHNT and CDR2 YYREEE (reference sequence). The CDR3, as DNA: TGTGCCAGCAGCTTCCACGGCGGGGGCTATGGCTACACCTTC. This translates into CASSFHGGGYGYTF.

The chain has TRBV11-3 and TRBJ2-3; the match to TRBD2 covers 9 bases. Unmatched junction bases numbered 14, after V lost 5 bases and J lost 2 bases. CDR3 size: 18 residues. Germline lookup yields CDR1 SGHNT and CDR2 YENEEA. In nucleotides, the CDR3 is TGTGCCAGCAGCCGGCGGGAGGGAGCCGACAGGGACACAGATACGCAGTATTTT. Encoded protein: CASSRREGADRDTDTQYF. Based on the CDR3 plus reference TRBV11-3 and TRBJ2-3, the full variable domain is EAGVVQSPRYKIIEKKQPVAFWCNPISGHNTLYWYLQNLGQGPELLIRYENEEAVDDSQLPKDRFSAERLKGVDSTLKIQPAELGDSAVYLCASSRREGADRDTDTQYFGPGTRLTVL.

This clonotype was counted many times. V and J are TRBV20-1 and TRBJ2-2; 11 positions agree with TRBD2. The CDR3 is 15 residues long. The J segment lost 0 bases and the V segment lost 4 bases, leaving 1 base of the junction unmatched. CDR1 DFQATT and CDR2 SNEGSKA come from the germline V gene (reference sequence). In DNA form, the CDR3 reads TGCAGTGCTATAGCGGGGGGGCCGAACACCGGGGAGCTGTTTTTT. Translating gives CSAIAGGPNTGELFF.

Only a few counts were recorded for this clonotype. The V call is TRBV18, the J call TRBJ2-7; 8 bases map to TRBD1. V gave up 3 bases and J gave up 1 base; unmatched junction bases: 5. The germline V gene has CDR1 KGHSH and CDR2 LQKENI. The CDR3 has 15 amino acids. Written as DNA, the CDR3 is TGTGCCAGCTCACCCGGACAGGGTGTATCCTACGAGCAGTACTTC. This encodes CASSPGQGVSYEQYF.

At least ten counts were recorded for this clonotype. This sequence joins TRBV11-2 and TRBJ2-5; D possibly corresponds to TRBD1 (6 bases). From germline, CDR1 is SGHAT and CDR2 FQNNGV. V shed 1 base and J shed 1 base, with 13 bases lying between them. CDR3 length equals 16 residues. This chain's CDR3 is CASSLGTASTQETQYF. In DNA form, the CDR3 reads TGTGCCAGCAGCTTAGGGACAGCGTCCACCCAAGAGACCCAGTACTTC.

J is TRBJ1-6 and V is TRBV28; D is ambiguous. V dropped 5 bases and J dropped 11 bases, with 13 bases sitting between them. Germline V gene sequence: CDR1 MDHEN, CDR2 SYDVKM. There are 13 residues in the CDR3. CDR3 region: CASSLPLTTPLHF. In DNA form, the CDR3 reads TGTGCCAGCAGTCTACCCCTAACTACACCCCTCCACTTT.

This clonotype showed up just a few times. This chain joins TRBV12-3 or TRBV12-4 and TRBJ1-2; D might be TRBD1 (6 bases). V shed 5 bases and J shed 8 bases, with 21 bases lying between them. This CDR3 region has 15 residues. The CDR3 is CASSPPPGQSVGYTF. The CDR3 DNA is TGTGCCAGCAGTCCCCCTCCTGGACAGTCCGTGGGCTACACCTTC.

This clonotype was found many times. The J gene is TRBJ1-1, the V gene TRBV5-1; D unclear. The CDR3 covers 16 residues. Deletions cut 4 bases from V and 0 bases from J, with 16 bases between. Per the germline V gene, CDR1 is SGHRS and CDR2 is YFSETQ. The CDR3 loop reads CASSPGGSRMNTEAFF. The CDR3 DNA sequence: TGCGCCAGCAGCCCGGGAGGGTCGAGAATGAACACTGAAGCTTTCTTT.

This clonotype was recorded many times. The chain links TRBV7-2 to TRBJ2-3; 10 bases agree with TRBD2. The V and J ends lost 4 bases and 3 bases, in that order; junction bases with no gene match: 10. The CDR3 loop spans 17 amino acids. Germline CDR1 and CDR2: SGHTA and FQGNSA. The CDR3 here is CASSSRRLAGATDTQYF. The DNA for the CDR3 is TGTGCCAGCAGCTCCCGGCGGCTAGCGGGGGCTACAGATACGCAGTATTTT.

The chain employs TRBV28 and TRBJ1-1, with 9 bases lining up with TRBD1. The length of the CDR3 is 16 residues. V gave up 5 bases and J gave up 5 bases; unmatched junction bases: 12. Germline V gene data show CDR1 as MDHEN and CDR2 as SYDVKM. The CDR3 bases are TGTGCCAGCAGTCCCCTGAGGGACAGGGTGTGGACTGAAGCTTTCTTT. This translates into CASSPLRDRVWTEAFF. The variable domain in full, with the rest retrieved from reference TRBV28 and TRBJ1-1, is DVKVTQSSRYLVKRTGEKVFLECVQDMDHENMFWYRQDPGLGLRLIYFSYDVKMKEKGDIPEGYSVSREKKERFSLILESASTNQTSMYLCASSPLRDRVWTEAFFGQGTRLTVV.

This clonotype was detected only a few times. The J gene is TRBJ2-1, the V gene TRBV7-2, with 10 positions matching TRBD2. CDR3 length: 14 residues. The V gene end was trimmed by 5 bases and the J gene end by 6 bases; junction bases not matched to a gene: 4. Germline V gene lookup returns CDR1 SGHTA and CDR2 FQGNSA. CDR3 region: CASSTGTSANEQFF. The CDR3 nucleotides are TGTGCCAGCAGCACCGGGACTAGCGCCAATGAGCAGTTCTTC.

This clonotype was detected a few times. The chain carries TRBV7-8 and TRBJ1-2; D gene uncertain. The CDR3 has 14 residues. V lost 5 bases, J lost 0 bases, and 10 bases lay in between. Germline V gene lookup returns CDR1 SGHVS and CDR2 FQNEAQ. The CDR3 loop is CASSTSETNYGYTF. In nucleotides, the CDR3 is TGTGCCAGCAGCACCAGCGAGACTAACTATGGCTACACCTTC. Based on the CDR3 plus reference TRBV7-8 and TRBJ1-2, the full variable domain is GAGVSQSPRYKVAKRGQDVALRCDPISGHVSLFWYQQALGQGPEFLTYFQNEAQLDKSGLPSDRFFAERPEGSVSTLKIQRTQQEDSAVYLCASSTSETNYGYTFGSGTRLTVV.

This clonotype was seen only a few times. The rearrangement joins TRBV5-1 to TRBJ2-5; D unresolved. Germline V lookup: CDR1 SGHRS, CDR2 YFSETQ. CDR3 size: 16 residues. V lost 5 bases and J 4 bases, leaving 21 bases between the germline ends. In nucleotides, the CDR3 is TGCGCCAGCAGTCCGACGGGCCCAAACAAAAGAGAGACCCAGTACTTC. This gives the protein CASSPTGPNKRETQYF.

The J gene is TRBJ2-1, the V gene TRBV6-2 or TRBV6-3; 9 bases fit TRBD2. This CDR3 region has 15 residues. CDR1 MNHEY and CDR2 SVGEGT come from the germline V gene. V lost 2 bases, J lost 8 bases, and 7 bases stayed unmatched. This CDR3 is CASSYGDSGSYEQFF. The CDR3 DNA sequence: TGTGCCAGCAGTTACGGAGATAGCGGGAGTTATGAGCAGTTCTTC.

This clonotype was seen only a few times. This chain connects TRBV11-2 to TRBJ1-1, with D maybe TRBD1 (6 bases). Germline V gene lookup returns CDR1 SGHAT and CDR2 FQNNGV. The V end lost 4 bases, the J end lost 5 bases, and 11 bases lay between the germline ends. The CDR3 is made up of 13 amino acids. In DNA, the CDR3 is TGTGCCAGCAGCTCTCAAGGGGGGACTGAAGCTTTCTTT. Translating gives CASSSQGGTEAFF.

The chain has TRBV4-1 and TRBJ1-1; the match to TRBD1 covers 7 bases. Germline assignment: CDR1 MGHRA and CDR2 YSYEKL. V lost 7 bases to trimming and J lost 6 bases; unmatched junction nucleotides: 5. The CDR3 runs 12 residues. The CDR3, as DNA: TGCGCCAGCACAGACAGGGCCTCTGAAGCTTTCTTT. Translation: CASTDRASEAFF.

In this sample, this clonotype turned up many times. The CDR3 protein is CSVLSGSSTDTQYF. DNA for the CDR3: TGCAGCGTTCTAAGCGGATCTAGCACAGATACGCAGTATTTT. The chain joins TRBV29-1 to TRBJ2-3; possible D gene TRBD2, 5 bases. The ends were cut back, 5 bases at V and 0 bases at J, with 12 bases in the middle. Germline V lookup: CDR1 SQVTM, CDR2 ANQGSEA. The CDR3 has 14 residues.

In this sample, this clonotype turned up many times. The V gene is TRBV3-1, the J gene TRBJ2-2; D might be TRBD2 (6 bases). Looked up from germline, CDR1 is LGHDT and CDR2 is YNNKEL (reference sequence). This CDR3 is built from 16 residues. Trimming shortened V by 5 bases and J by 3 bases, and 16 bases separated the two germline ends. This chain's CDR3 is CASSAPRREDTGELFF. The DNA of the CDR3 is TGTGCCAGCAGCGCACCTAGGCGGGAAGACACCGGGGAGCTGTTTTTT.

Only a few counts were recorded for this clonotype. The rearrangement links TRBV28 to TRBJ2-5, with D perhaps given as TRBD1 or TRBD2 (6 bases each). V was clipped by 10 bases and J by 4 bases, with 25 bases between them. This CDR3 is built from 16 residues. Germline values: CDR1 MDHEN, CDR2 SYDVKM. The CDR3 nucleotides read TGTGCCACCATTCCCCTAGGGTCGGGGGCTGGAGAGACCCAGTACTTC. It specifies CATIPLGSGAGETQYF.

This clonotype occurred many times. This chain uses TRBV6-2 or TRBV6-3 with TRBJ1-5, with D perhaps matching TRBD1 (5 bases). The length of the CDR3 is 14 residues. Trimming pared 2 bases from V and 1 base from J, leaving 6 bases between. Germline V gene lookup returns CDR1 MNHEY and CDR2 SVGEGT. The CDR3 loop is CASSYRGSNQPQHF. As DNA, the CDR3 is TGTGCCAGCAGTTACAGGGGAAGCAATCAGCCCCAGCATTTT.

The V gene is TRBV20-1, the J gene TRBJ2-1, with 10 bases lining up with TRBD2. From germline, CDR1 is DFQATT and CDR2 SNEGSKA (reference sequence). The CDR3 loop spans 14 amino acids. V was pared by 3 bases and J by 8 bases, with 7 bases of the junction left unmatched. The CDR3 spells CSASSSGGAYEQFF. The CDR3 DNA reads TGCAGTGCTAGTTCCAGCGGGGGGGCGTATGAGCAGTTCTTC.

This clonotype has a count of ten or more. This rearrangement joins TRBV7-9 to TRBJ2-3; no definite D call. Trimming left V 4 bases short and J 1 base short, with 15 bases between. The germline gives CDR1 SEHNR, CDR2 FQNEAQ (reference sequence). This CDR3 spans 16 amino acids. CDR3 amino acids: CASSSFRDPGTDTQYF. The CDR3 region has the DNA TGTGCCAGCAGCTCCTTTCGCGACCCTGGCACAGATACGCAGTATTTT. Supplemented by reference TRBV7-9 and TRBJ2-3, the full variable domain reads DTGVSQNPRHKITKRGQNVTFRCDPISEHNRLYWYRQTLGQGPEFLTYFQNEAQLEKSRLLSDRFSAERPKGSFSTLEIQRTEQGDSAMYLCASSSFRDPGTDTQYFGPGTRLTVL.

This clonotype has just a few counts. The chain combines TRBV28 with TRBJ1-1; no reliable D call. The germline gives CDR1 MDHEN, CDR2 SYDVKM. Trimming took 10 bases from V and 1 from J, leaving 13 bases between them. CDR3 length: 13 residues. The CDR3 nucleotides are TGTGCCACCGGGCTACCGACGAACACTGAAGCTTTCTTT. Its protein product is CATGLPTNTEAFF.

The rearrangement joins TRBV4-2 to TRBJ2-6; D gene uncertain. Trimming left V 4 bases short and J 2 bases short, with 6 bases between. The V gene's germline CDR1 is LGHNA and CDR2 YNFKEQ. This CDR3 comprises 14 residues. CDR3: CASSREPGANVLTF. CDR3 bases: TGTGCCAGCAGCCGAGAACCTGGGGCCAACGTCCTGACTTTC.